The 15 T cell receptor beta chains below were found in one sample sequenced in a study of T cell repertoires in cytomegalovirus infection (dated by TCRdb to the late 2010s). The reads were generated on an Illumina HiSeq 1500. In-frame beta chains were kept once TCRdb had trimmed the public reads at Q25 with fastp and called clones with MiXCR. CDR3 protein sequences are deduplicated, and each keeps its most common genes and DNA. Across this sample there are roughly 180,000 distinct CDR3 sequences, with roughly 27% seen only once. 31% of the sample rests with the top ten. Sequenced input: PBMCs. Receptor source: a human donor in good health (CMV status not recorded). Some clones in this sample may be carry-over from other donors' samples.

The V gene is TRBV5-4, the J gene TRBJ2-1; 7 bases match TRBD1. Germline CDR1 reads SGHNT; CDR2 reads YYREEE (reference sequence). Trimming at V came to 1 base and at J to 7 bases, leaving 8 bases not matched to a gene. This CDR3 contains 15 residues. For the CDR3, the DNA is TGTGCCAGCAGCTTGAGGAGGACAGGTGGGAATGAGCAGTTCTTC. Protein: CASSLRRTGGNEQFF.

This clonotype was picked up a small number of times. The CDR3 loop is CASSSTQPGRYEQYF. In DNA, the CDR3 is TGTGCCAGCAGTTCGACCCAACCTGGGCGGTACGAGCAGTACTTC. V gene TRBV6-2 or TRBV6-3 combines with J gene TRBJ2-7; D remains unclear. The CDR3 loop spans 15 amino acids. CDR1 and CDR2 from the germline V gene are MNHEY and SVGEGT. The V end was cut by 4 bases, the J end by 4 bases, with 17 bases between.

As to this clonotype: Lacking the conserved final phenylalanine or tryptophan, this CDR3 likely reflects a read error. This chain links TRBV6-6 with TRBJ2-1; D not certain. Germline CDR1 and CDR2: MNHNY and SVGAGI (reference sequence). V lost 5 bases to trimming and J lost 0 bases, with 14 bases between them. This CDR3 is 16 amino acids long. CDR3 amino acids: CASSPSSDPSYNEQFL. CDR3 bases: TGTGCCAGCAGTCCTTCATCTGACCCCTCCTACAATGAGCAGTTCTTA.

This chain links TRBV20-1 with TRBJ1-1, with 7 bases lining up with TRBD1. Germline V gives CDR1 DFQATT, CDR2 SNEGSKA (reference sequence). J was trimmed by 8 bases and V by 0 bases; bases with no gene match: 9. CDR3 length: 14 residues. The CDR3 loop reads CSARDLRGRSEAFF. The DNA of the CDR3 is TGCAGTGCTAGAGATCTTAGGGGGCGATCGGAAGCTTTCTTT.

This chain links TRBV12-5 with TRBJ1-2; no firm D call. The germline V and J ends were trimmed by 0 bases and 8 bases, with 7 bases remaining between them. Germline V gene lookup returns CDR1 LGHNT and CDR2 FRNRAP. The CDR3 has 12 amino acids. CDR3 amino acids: CASGLVDDGYTF. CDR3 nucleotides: TGTGCTAGTGGTTTGGTAGATGACGGCTACACCTTC. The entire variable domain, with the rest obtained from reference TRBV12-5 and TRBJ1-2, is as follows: DARVTQTPRHKVTEMGQEVTMRCQPILGHNTVFWYRQTMMQGLELLAYFRNRAPLDDSGMPKDRFSAEMPDATLATLKIQPSEPRDSAVYFCASGLVDDGYTFGSGTRLTVV.

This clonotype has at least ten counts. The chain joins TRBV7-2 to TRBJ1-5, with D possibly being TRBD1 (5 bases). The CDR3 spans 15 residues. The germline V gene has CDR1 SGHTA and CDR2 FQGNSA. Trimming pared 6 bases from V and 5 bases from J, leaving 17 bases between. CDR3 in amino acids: CASRKGPQEDQPQHF. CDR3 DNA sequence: TGTGCCAGCAGAAAGGGACCTCAGGAGGATCAGCCCCAGCATTTT.

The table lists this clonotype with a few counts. DNA of the CDR3: TGTGCCAGCAGCCAGCTAAGGACAACGGTTAATGAAAAACTGTTTTTT. Amino acid sequence: CASSQLRTTVNEKLFF. This chain connects TRBV14 to TRBJ1-4; a weak D match, TRBD1 (5 bases). This CDR3 comprises 16 residues. The germline V gene has CDR1 SGHDN and CDR2 FVKESK. V was shortened by 3 bases and J by 4 bases, with 15 bases between the two germline ends.

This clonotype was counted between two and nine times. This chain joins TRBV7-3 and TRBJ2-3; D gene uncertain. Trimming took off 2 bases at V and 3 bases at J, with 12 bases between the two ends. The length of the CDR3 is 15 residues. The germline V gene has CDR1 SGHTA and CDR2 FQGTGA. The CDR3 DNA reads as TGTGCCAGCAGCTTAGGTCGCGGTGAGACAGATACGCAGTATTTT. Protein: CASSLGRGETDTQYF.

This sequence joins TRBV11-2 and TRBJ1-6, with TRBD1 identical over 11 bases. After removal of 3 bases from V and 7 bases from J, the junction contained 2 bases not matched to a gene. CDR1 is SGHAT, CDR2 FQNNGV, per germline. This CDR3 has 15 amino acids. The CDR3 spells CASSFRDRGNSPLHF. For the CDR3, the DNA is TGTGCCAGCAGCTTCCGGGACAGGGGGAATTCACCCCTCCACTTT.

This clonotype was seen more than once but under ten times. This chain's CDR3 is CASSLTRRGPNTEAFF. The DNA for the CDR3 is TGTGCCAGCAGCTTAACCCGGAGGGGTCCGAACACTGAAGCTTTCTTT. This sequence joins TRBV7-2 and TRBJ1-1; TRBD1 might be the D (5 bases). In germline, CDR1 is SGHTA, CDR2 FQGNSA. This CDR3 is 16 amino acids long. Deletions cut 2 bases from V and 1 base from J, with 14 bases between. Combining the CDR3 with reference TRBV7-2 and TRBJ1-1 gives the whole variable domain GAGVSQSPSNKVTEKGKDVELRCDPISGHTALYWYRQSLGQGLEFLIYFQGNSAPDKSGLPSDRFSAERTGGSVSTLTIQRTQQEDSAVYLCASSLTRRGPNTEAFFGQGTRLTVV.

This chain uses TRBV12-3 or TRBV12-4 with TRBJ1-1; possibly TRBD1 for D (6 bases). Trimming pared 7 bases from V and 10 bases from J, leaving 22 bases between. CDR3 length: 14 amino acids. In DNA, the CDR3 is TGTGCCAGCAATGAAGTACAGGGAGTGGGGGGAGCTTTCTTT. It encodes CASNEVQGVGGAFF.

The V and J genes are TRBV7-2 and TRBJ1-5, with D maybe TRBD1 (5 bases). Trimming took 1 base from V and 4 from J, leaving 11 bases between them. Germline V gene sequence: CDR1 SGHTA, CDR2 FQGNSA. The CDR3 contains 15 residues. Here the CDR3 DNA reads TGTGCCAGCAGCTTAGGGGGCCGACTTAATCAGCCCCAGCATTTT. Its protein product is CASSLGGRLNQPQHF. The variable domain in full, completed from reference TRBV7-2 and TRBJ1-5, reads GAGVSQSPSNKVTEKGKDVELRCDPISGHTALYWYRQSLGQGLEFLIYFQGNSAPDKSGLPSDRFSAERTGGSVSTLTIQRTQQEDSAVYLCASSLGGRLNQPQHFGDGTRLSIL.

CDR3 amino acids: CASSYSPQISGELFF. CDR3 nucleotide sequence: TGTGCCAGCAGTTACTCACCCCAGATCTCCGGGGAGCTGTTTTTT. The chain uses TRBV6-5 and TRBJ2-2; no firm D call. Germline V gene sequence: CDR1 MNHEY, CDR2 SVGAGI. Trimming took off 0 bases at V and 6 bases at J, with 11 bases between the two ends. CDR3 length: 15 residues.

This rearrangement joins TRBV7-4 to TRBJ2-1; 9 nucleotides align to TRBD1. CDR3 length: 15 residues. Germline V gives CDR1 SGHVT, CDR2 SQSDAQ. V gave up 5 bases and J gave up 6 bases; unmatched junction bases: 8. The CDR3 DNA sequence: TGTGCCAGCAGCCACTCGGGACAGGGCCCCAATGAGCAGTTCTTC. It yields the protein CASSHSGQGPNEQFF.

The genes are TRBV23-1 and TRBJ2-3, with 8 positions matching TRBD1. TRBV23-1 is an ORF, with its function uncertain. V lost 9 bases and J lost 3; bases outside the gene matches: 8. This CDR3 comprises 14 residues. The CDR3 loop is CASTPRDRTDTQYF. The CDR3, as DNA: TGCGCCAGTACGCCTAGGGACAGGACAGATACGCAGTATTTT.